This is a list of T cell receptor beta chains from one sample in a study of blood T cell repertoires in COVID-19. Assay: immunoSEQ multiplex PCR; the TCRdb copy retains only in-frame clones and omits some. The sample yields approximately 200,000 clones, about 85% seen once. Sequencing was carried out using peripheral blood. Every receptor here comes from a man in his 70s with active or convalescent COVID-19. CDR3s include the opening cysteine and the closing phenylalanine or tryptophan. D genes are given only for firm matches. Only some rows state a clone size, as once, few, many or a class for expanded clones.

NA	TRBV6-1	TRBJ2-1	NA	TGTGCCAGCAGTGAAACAGGCGCTTGGGAATACTATGAGCAGTTCTTC	CASSETGAWEYYEQFF
once	TRBV9	TRBJ2-5	TRBD2	TGTGCCAGCAGCGTTAGACTAGCGGGGGGGGAGACCCAGTACTTC	CASSVRLAGGETQYF
NA	TRBV6-5	TRBJ2-7	TRBD1	TGTGCCAGCAGGGGACAGCCCTACGAGCAGTACTTC	CASRGQPYEQYF
NA	TRBV6-2/TRBV6-3	TRBJ1-2	TRBD1	TGTGCCAGCAGTTTCGACAGGGAATATGGCTACACCTTC	CASSFDREYGYTF
NA	TRBV11-2	TRBJ2-5	NA	TGTGCCAGCAGGCCTACTTCTCCGAGGACCCAGTACTTC	CASRPTSPRTQYF
NA	TRBV19	TRBJ2-6	NA	TGTGCCAGTAGTATAGCCCCCACAGGGTCTGGGGCCAACGTCCTGACTTTC	CASSIAPTGSGANVLTF
once	TRBV10-3	TRBJ1-3	NA	TGTGCCATCAGTGAACAGGTCTCAATTGGAAACACCATATATTTT	CAISEQVSIGNTIYF
NA	TRBV6-5	TRBJ1-6	TRBD1	TGTGCCAGCAGCCTACAGGGGCAGAGTTCACCCCTCCACTTT	CASSLQGQSSPLHF
NA	TRBV11-3	TRBJ1-3	NA	TGTGCCAGCAGCTTAATCTTTCAGGGGCAGGGGACAGGAAACACCATATATTTT	CASSLIFQGQGTGNTIYF
NA	TRBV7-2	TRBJ1-4	TRBD1	TGTGCCAGCAGCTCAGAGCAGGGGGCAGGGGAAAAACTGTTTTTT	CASSSEQGAGEKLFF
NA	TRBV28	TRBJ1-6	NA	TGTGCCAGCAGTTTCGGACGGGGATCACCCCTCCACTTT	CASSFGRGSPLHF
NA	TRBV6-1	TRBJ2-2	TRBD1	TGTGCCAGCAGTGAACGTGGGACAGGGGCCGGGGAGCTGTTTTTT	CASSERGTGAGELFF
NA	TRBV10-3	TRBJ1-5	NA	TGTGCCATCAGTGAGCTCGGGGTGGGCAATCAGCCCCAGCATTTT	CAISELGVGNQPQHF
NA	TRBV28	TRBJ2-7	TRBD1	TGTGCCAGCAGTTTCTCGGGACAGGGCGGCGAGCAGTACTTC	CASSFSGQGGEQYF
once	TRBV28	TRBJ1-2	TRBD1	TGTGCCAGCGACCGCCGACAGGGAGTCTATGGCTACACCTTC	CASDRRQGVYGYTF
NA	TRBV9	TRBJ2-7	TRBD2	TGTGCCAGCAGCCCTACGGTAGCGGGAGATACCTACGAGCAGTACTTC	CASSPTVAGDTYEQYF
NA	TRBV12-3/TRBV12-4	TRBJ2-1	NA	TGTGCCAGCAGCGCGAGTTCCTACAATGAGCAGTTCTTC	CASSASSYNEQFF
once	TRBV6-2/TRBV6-3	TRBJ1-2	TRBD1	TGTGCCAGCAGTTACACCACAGGGGACTATGGCTACACCTTC	CASSYTTGDYGYTF
NA	TRBV29-1	TRBJ1-2	NA	TGCAGCGTGAGCCGGGACACCAACTATGGCTACACCTTC	CSVSRDTNYGYTF
NA	TRBV9	TRBJ1-6	NA	TGTGCCAGCAGCCCGGAGATAAATTCACCCCTCCACTTT	CASSPEINSPLHF
NA	TRBV23-1	TRBJ2-2	NA	TGCGCCAGCAGTCATACCCTTCGTTTTTTTTCCGCAGGCGTCGGGGAGCTGTTTTTT	CASSHTLRFFSAGVGELFF
NA	TRBV18	TRBJ1-3	NA	TGTGCCAGCTCCCTAGACAGGCCTGGAAACACCATATATTTT	CASSLDRPGNTIYF
NA	TRBV28	TRBJ2-1	NA	TGTGCCAGCAGCCGGACTCTGGAAGACTACAATGAGCAGTTCTTC	CASSRTLEDYNEQFF
NA	TRBV28	TRBJ1-5	NA	TGTGCCAGCAGTTCCCGGACAGCTAGCAATCAGCCCCAGCATTTT	CASSSRTASNQPQHF
NA	TRBV5-1	TRBJ2-7	TRBD2	TGCGCCAGCAGCTTGGTCCTTAGCGGGAGTTCATTCTACGAGCAGTACTTC	CASSLVLSGSSFYEQYF
NA	TRBV11-2	TRBJ2-3	TRBD2	TGTGCCAGCAGCTCGCCGTCTGGGCTAGCGGGAGCAGATACGCAGTATTTT	CASSSPSGLAGADTQYF
once	TRBV2	TRBJ2-7	NA	TGTGCCAGCAGTCTCATAAGGGGCGCCGAGCAGTACTTC	CASSLIRGAEQYF
NA	TRBV5-1	TRBJ2-1	TRBD2	TGCGCCAGCAGCTTATGGGGACTAGCGGGGGACAATGAGCAGTTCTTC	CASSLWGLAGDNEQFF
few	TRBV20-1	TRBJ1-2	NA	TGCAGTGCCAGTATAGTAGCCATCGACGGCTACACCTTC	CSASIVAIDGYTF
NA	TRBV28	TRBJ1-2	TRBD1	TGTGCCAGCAGTTTATTAGGGGGCGCGGGTGGCTACACCTTC	CASSLLGGAGGYTF
NA	TRBV28	TRBJ1-4	TRBD1	TGTGCCAGCAGCCGACATGGACAGGGTGAGAATGAAAAACTGTTTTTT	CASSRHGQGENEKLFF
NA	TRBV11-3	TRBJ2-1	NA	TGTGCCAGCAGCTTAGTTAGGGGCGGTGAGCAGTTCTTC	CASSLVRGGEQFF
NA	TRBV6-6	TRBJ2-7	TRBD1	TGTGCCAGCAGTCCTCTCAGGGACAGGGGGGAAGAGCAGTACTTC	CASSPLRDRGEEQYF
once	TRBV5-4	TRBJ1-1	NA	TGTGCCAGCAGCACGACAGAGAACACTGAAGCTTTCTTT	CASSTTENTEAFF
NA	TRBV7-2	TRBJ1-2	NA	TGTGCCAGCAGCCCCCCGGGGAGGGGGTATGGCTACACCTTC	CASSPPGRGYGYTF
NA	TRBV6-2/TRBV6-3	TRBJ2-7	TRBD2	TGTGCCAGCAGTTTGACTAGCGGGGGGGGCTTTCCGAGCTCCTACGAGCAGTACTTC	CASSLTSGGGFPSSYEQYF
once	TRBV9	TRBJ1-2	TRBD1	TGTGCCAGCAGCGAGGGACAGGGAGTCTATGGCTACACCTTC	CASSEGQGVYGYTF
NA	TRBV5-1	TRBJ2-5	TRBD2	TGCGCCAGCAGCCACGGGACTAGCGGGGGAGGTGAGACCCAGTACTTC	CASSHGTSGGGETQYF
once	TRBV10-3	TRBJ2-7	TRBD1	TGTGCCATCAGCGGGGACAGGGGGAACGAGCAGTACTTC	CAISGDRGNEQYF
NA	TRBV19	TRBJ2-1	TRBD2	TGTGCCAGTAGTCAGCCGGGACTAGCGGAACATTACAATGAGCAGTTCTTC	CASSQPGLAEHYNEQFF
NA	TRBV19	TRBJ2-7	TRBD1	TGTGCCAGTAGTCCGGGACAGGGGACAGGTCACGAGCAGTACTTC	CASSPGQGTGHEQYF
NA	TRBV6-6	TRBJ2-7	TRBD2	TGTGCCAGCAGATCTACGGGACTACTCTCCTACGAGCAGTACTTC	CASRSTGLLSYEQYF
NA	TRBV28	TRBJ1-5	TRBD1	TGTGCCAGCGAACAGGGGGTGGTCAATCAGCCCCAGCATTTT	CASEQGVVNQPQHF
NA	TRBV6-4	TRBJ2-1	TRBD1	TGTGCCAGCAGCCGGGACAGGGAGGCAAGTGAGCAGTTCTTC	CASSRDREASEQFF
once	TRBV6-5	TRBJ1-1	NA	TGTGCCAGCATGCAAGGGGTCGGCACTGAAGCTTTCTTT	CASMQGVGTEAFF
NA	TRBV6-5	TRBJ2-5	TRBD1	TGTGCCAGCAGTCGGACAGGAGCCGTGGAGACCCAGTACTTC	CASSRTGAVETQYF
NA	TRBV19	TRBJ2-7	TRBD1	TGTGCCAGCAGGGGGACGGGGGAGCAGTACTTC	CASRGTGEQYF
NA	TRBV3-1/TRBV3-2	TRBJ2-7	NA	TGTGCCAGCAGCCAATCCTCGCAGGACAGATGGGGCAGCGAGCAGTACTTC	CASSQSSQDRWGSEQYF
NA	TRBV20-1	TRBJ2-7	TRBD1	TGCAGTGCTAGTTTTTCGGCTATACAGGGGCCCTACGAGCAGTACTTC	CSASFSAIQGPYEQYF
NA	TRBV9	TRBJ1-1	TRBD1	TGTGCCAGCAGCGCCTCCACAGGGGGCCCTGAAGCTTTCTTT	CASSASTGGPEAFF
once	TRBV4-1	TRBJ2-7	NA	TGCGCCAGCAGCCAAGAGGAGAACCGGTACTACGAGCAGTACTTC	CASSQEENRYYEQYF
NA	TRBV24-1	TRBJ2-2	TRBD1	TGTGCCACCAGTGATTTGTCCGGGACAGGAAGACACACCGGGGAGCTGTTTTTT	CATSDLSGTGRHTGELFF
NA	TRBV3-1/TRBV3-2	TRBJ2-1	NA	TGTGCCAGCAGCCAAGGTCCAGGATCCTACAATGAGCAGTTCTTC	CASSQGPGSYNEQFF
NA	TRBV5-1	TRBJ2-3	NA	TGCGCCAGCAGCTTGGGGGGGAGGCCAGAGACGCATACGCAGTATTTT	CASSLGGRPETHTQYF
NA	TRBV29-1	TRBJ2-1	TRBD2	TGCAGCGTTTCCGGGACTAGGTTCGCCAATGAGCAGTTCTTC	CSVSGTRFANEQFF
NA	TRBV27	TRBJ1-1	TRBD1	TGTGCCAGCAGGAAAACAGGGGGCGGGACTGAAGCTTTCTTT	CASRKTGGGTEAFF
NA	TRBV9	TRBJ2-3	NA	TGTGCCAGCAGCGTGAGTTCTACGCAGTATTTT	CASSVSSTQYF
NA	TRBV9	TRBJ2-2	TRBD2	TGTGCCAGCAGCGTACTAGCGGGGACCCAGGGGGAGCTGTTTTTT	CASSVLAGTQGELFF
once	TRBV27	TRBJ1-2	NA	TGTGCCAGCAGTCCCACAGGGAACTATGGCTACACCTTC	CASSPTGNYGYTF